Shown below are 24 T cell receptor beta chains from a single sample sequenced in a study of shared clonotypes between healthy human individuals. Libraries were prepared by immunoSEQ multiplex PCR; TCRdb keeps only in-frame clonotypes and omits some of them. The table lists some 1.1 million clones, approximately 80% of them singletons. The sequenced sample was memory CD4+ T cells from PBMCs. Stated subset: CD45RA-negative fraction. These receptors came from a man aged 18 to 30 in good health. Some clones in this sample may be carry-over from other donors' samples.

The rearrangement joins TRBV9 to TRBJ2-2; D not certain. The germline V and J ends were trimmed by 4 bases and 6 bases, with 13 bases remaining between them. CDR1 is SGDLS, CDR2 YYNGEE, per germline. The CDR3 extends over 14 amino acids. DNA of the CDR3: TGTGCCAGCAGCCTCCTACTGATGGCCGGGGAGCTGTTTTTT. Encoded protein: CASSLLLMAGELFF.

Comments on this clone: This sequence is one base from a far larger clone and is likely a read error. Other DNA sequences in the same sample also yield this CDR3. The CDR3: CAISGQNYGYTF. DNA for the CDR3: TGTGCCATCAGTGGGCAGAACTATGGCTACACCTTC. The chain links TRBV10-3 to TRBJ1-2; no clear D. Germline CDR1 is ENHRY and CDR2 is SYGVKD. CDR3 size: 12 residues. The V end lost 4 bases, the J end lost 2 bases, and 5 bases lay between the germline ends.

This clone was seen only once. This chain joins TRBV7-6 and TRBJ2-1, with 7 bases fitting TRBD2. J gave up 1 base and V 5 bases, and 14 bases lay outside the gene matches. The germline V gene encodes CDR1 SGHVS and CDR2 FNYEAQ. The CDR3 has 18 residues. The CDR3 region is CASSPPLGLADSYNEQFF. In DNA form, the CDR3 reads TGTGCCAGCAGCCCCCCCCTTGGGCTAGCGGATTCCTACAATGAGCAGTTCTTC.

The rearrangement links TRBV21-1 to TRBJ2-7; the DNA was not compared with TRBD1, the D call given in the table. TRBV21-1 is a known pseudogene. The CDR3 length is 13 residues. CDR3 nucleotides: TGTGCCAGCAGCAACAGGACAGGGTACGAGCAGTACTTC. Its translation is CASSNRTGYEQYF.

This chain connects TRBV19 to TRBJ2-7; 7 bases match TRBD2. This CDR3 is built from 14 residues. V lost 5 bases to trimming and J lost 5 bases; unmatched junction nucleotides: 9. Germline values: CDR1 LNHDA, CDR2 SQIVND (reference sequence). CDR3 amino acids: CASSSPGGRNEQYF. Written as DNA, the CDR3 is TGTGCCAGTAGTTCACCGGGGGGACGGAACGAGCAGTACTTC.

The chain couples TRBV18 to TRBJ1-4; 8 nucleotides align to TRBD1. Germline CDR1 reads KGHSH; CDR2 reads LQKENI. The CDR3 length is 14 residues. With 2 bases clipped from V and 7 bases from J, the junction kept 3 bases outside the gene matches. CDR3 residues: CASSPTGQGEKLFF. DNA of the CDR3: TGTGCCAGCTCACCAACCGGACAGGGTGAAAAACTGTTTTTT.

The chain has TRBV7-2 and TRBJ1-5, with unresolved D. Trimming removed 5 bases at V and 1 base at J, with 12 bases between. The germline V gene encodes CDR1 SGHTA and CDR2 FQGNSA. CDR3 length: 15 residues. CDR3 protein: CASSLTSSSNQPQHF. CDR3 coding DNA: TGTGCCAGCAGCCTGACGAGCTCAAGCAATCAGCCCCAGCATTTT.

This clone was seen a few times. CDR3 in DNA: TGTGCCAGCAGCCCCAGGTCCAACTCCTACGAGCAGTACTTC. As protein: CASSPRSNSYEQYF. The rearrangement links TRBV5-4 to TRBJ2-7, with D unresolved. This CDR3 is 14 amino acids long. V was shortened by 4 bases and J by 0 bases, with 11 bases between the two germline ends. Germline loops: CDR1 SGHNT, CDR2 YYREEE (reference sequence).

The rearrangement uses TRBV2 and TRBJ2-7, with TRBD1 matching over 8 bases. J lost 3 bases, V lost 4 bases, and 8 bases had no gene match. Germline CDR1 is SNHLY and CDR2 is FYNNEI. This CDR3 contains 15 residues. The CDR3 DNA sequence: TGTGCCAGCAGTGCCCAACGGACAGGGCACTACGAGCAGTACTTC. Encoded protein: CASSAQRTGHYEQYF.

The chain employs TRBV5-1 and TRBJ2-1; 7 bases are a match to TRBD1. CDR1 is SGHRS, CDR2 YFSETQ, per germline. The CDR3 spans 15 residues. V dropped 0 bases and J dropped 4; count of bases not matched to a gene: 4. In DNA form, the CDR3 reads TGCGCCAGCAGCTTGGGGACAGGCGTATACAATGAGCAGTTCTTC. This gives the protein CASSLGTGVYNEQFF. The entire variable domain, with the rest obtained from reference TRBV5-1 and TRBJ2-1, is as follows: KAGVTQTPRYLIKTRGQQVTLSCSPISGHRSVSWYQQTPGQGLQFLFEYFSETQRNKGNFPGRFSGRQFSNSRSEMNVSTLELGDSALYLCASSLGTGVYNEQFFGPGTRLTVL.

This clone was seen more than once but under ten times. The genes are TRBV2 and TRBJ1-1, with no clear D. V lost 4 bases, J lost 5 bases, and 14 bases lay in between. Germline V gives CDR1 SNHLY, CDR2 FYNNEI. The CDR3 covers 14 residues. The chain's CDR3 is CASSVQGSLTEAFF. The CDR3 nucleotides are TGTGCCAGCAGTGTACAAGGGAGTTTAACTGAAGCTTTCTTT.

Turning to this clone: Compared with germline, one end of the junction differs, possibly owing to a read error. The chain joins TRBV10-3 to TRBJ2-7, with D possibly being TRBD1 or TRBD2 (7 bases each). The germline gives CDR1 ENHRY, CDR2 SYGVKD. The CDR3 consists of 13 residues. The CDR3 spells CASSLQGRDGQYF. The CDR3 region has the DNA TGTGCCAGCAGTCTACAGGGGAGGGATGGGCAGTACTTC.

This clone showed up just a few times. The J gene is TRBJ1-3, the V gene TRBV4-1; D is uncertain. V was trimmed by 4 bases and J by 4 bases, leaving 14 bases between them. Germline V gene sequence: CDR1 MGHRA, CDR2 YSYEKL. The CDR3 sequence is 15 residues long. The CDR3 loop is CASSLSGGDGNTIYF. DNA of the CDR3: TGCGCCAGCAGCCTCTCAGGAGGTGACGGAAACACCATATATTTT.

With regard to this clone: One end of the junction does not line up with germline, which may come from a read error. The chain links TRBV6-1 to TRBJ2-3; 9 bases agree with TRBD2. Looked up from germline, CDR1 is MNHNS and CDR2 is SASEGT. This CDR3 contains 17 residues. The CDR3 protein is CAISDPALAGVTDTQYF. CDR3 nucleotide sequence: TGTGCCATCAGTGACCCGGCCTTAGCGGGAGTTACAGATACGCAGTATTTT.

This clone appeared a few times. The chain couples TRBV7-6 to TRBJ2-1; the D gene is possibly TRBD2 (5 bases). Germline CDR1 reads SGHVS; CDR2 reads FNYEAQ. Between the trimmed V and J ends, which lost 5 bases and 8 bases, there was a span of 19 bases. This CDR3 has 15 residues. CDR3 in amino acids: CASSPAVTPLDEQFF. As DNA, the CDR3 is TGTGCCAGCAGCCCAGCGGTCACCCCCCTGGATGAGCAGTTCTTC.

The chain recombines TRBV7-8 with TRBJ1-2, with 7 nucleotides matching TRBD1. This CDR3 comprises 16 residues. The V and J ends lost 5 bases and 2 bases, in that order; junction bases with no gene match: 11. Germline loops: CDR1 SGHVS, CDR2 FQNEAQ. The CDR3 DNA sequence: TGTGCCAGCAGCCCCAAGTACGACAGGGTCAACTATGGCTACACCTTC. It encodes CASSPKYDRVNYGYTF.

The rearrangement joins TRBV11-2 to TRBJ1-4; 10 nucleotides match TRBD1. V shed 5 bases, J shed 7 bases, and the junction held 7 bases outside the gene matches. Per the germline V gene, CDR1 is SGHAT and CDR2 is FQNNGV. This CDR3 comprises 15 residues. CDR3 in amino acids: CASSQPGQGIEKLFF. In nucleotides, the CDR3 is TGTGCCAGCAGCCAACCGGGACAGGGGATTGAAAAACTGTTTTTT. Full variable domain (outside the CDR3, taken from reference TRBV11-2 and TRBJ1-4): EAGVAQSPRYKIIEKRQSVAFWCNPISGHATLYWYQQILGQGPKLLIQFQNNGVVDDSQLPKDRFSAERLKGVDSTLKIQPAKLEDSAVYLCASSQPGQGIEKLFFGSGTQLSVL.

V and J are TRBV30 and TRBJ2-5, with D perhaps assigned TRBD1 or TRBD2 (5 bases each). Germline V gives CDR1 GTSNPN, CDR2 SVGIG (reference sequence). The V end lost 1 base, the J end lost 6 bases, and 12 bases lay between the germline ends. The CDR3 spans 13 residues. CDR3 nucleotide sequence: TGTGCCTGGAGTGCCGGGACGTTGAAGACCCAGTACTTC. The encoded protein is CAWSAGTLKTQYF.

This clone was detected only once. The gene calls are TRBV29-1 and TRBJ2-3; perhaps TRBD1 as D (6 bases). V lost 6 bases, J lost 1 base, and 11 bases lay in between. Germline V lookup: CDR1 SQVTM, CDR2 ANQGSEA. The CDR3 spans 13 residues. The CDR3: CSVRGIGTDTQYF. In nucleotides, the CDR3 is TGCAGCGTGAGGGGGATTGGCACAGATACGCAGTATTTT.

This sequence joins TRBV2 and TRBJ1-6; D gene ambiguous. This CDR3 contains 13 residues. Germline assignment: CDR1 SNHLY and CDR2 FYNNEI. Trimming stripped 8 bases from V and 7 bases from J, with 12 bases between. The chain's CDR3 is CASGPDSNSPLHF. DNA for the CDR3: TGTGCCAGCGGACCTGACTCCAATTCACCCCTCCACTTT.

The gene calls are TRBV5-6 and TRBJ2-5; D is ambiguous. This CDR3 comprises 11 residues. The germline gives CDR1 SGHDT, CDR2 YYEEEE. Trimming cost V 7 bases and J 5 bases, with 9 bases left between them. In DNA form, the CDR3 reads TGTGCCAGCCTCTTTGGGGAGACCCAGTACTTC. Translated, it gives CASLFGETQYF. Variable domain in full (rest from reference TRBV5-6 and TRBJ2-5): DAGVTQSPTHLIKTRGQQVTLRCSPKSGHDTVSWYQQALGQGPQFIFQYYEEEERQRGNFPDRFSGHQFPNYSSELNVNALLLGDSALYLCASLFGETQYFGPGTRLLVL.

The gene calls are TRBV30 and TRBJ2-1; D remains unclear. V was pared by 2 bases and J by 9 bases, with 14 bases between. The germline V gene has CDR1 GTSNPN and CDR2 SVGIG (reference sequence). The CDR3 is made up of 13 amino acids. The CDR3 sequence is CAWSLRWNGEQFF. In nucleotides, the CDR3 is TGTGCCTGGAGTCTACGGTGGAACGGTGAGCAGTTCTTC.

The V call is TRBV28, the J call TRBJ2-1, with TRBD2 matching over 8 bases. V lost 6 bases, J lost 9 bases, and 4 bases stayed unmatched. The CDR3 is 12 residues long. Germline loops: CDR1 MDHEN, CDR2 SYDVKM. The CDR3 DNA reads TGTGCCAGCAGCGGTACTAGCGGTGAGCAGTTCTTC. It encodes CASSGTSGEQFF.

This chain links TRBV5-1 with TRBJ2-1; TRBD2 matches at 11 bases. Germline assignment: CDR1 SGHRS and CDR2 YFSETQ. The CDR3 has 14 residues. With V trimmed by 5 bases and J by 10 bases, 8 bases remained unmatched. This CDR3 is CASSITSGSVEQFF. The DNA for the CDR3 is TGCGCCAGCAGTATAACTAGCGGGAGTGTCGAGCAGTTCTTC.